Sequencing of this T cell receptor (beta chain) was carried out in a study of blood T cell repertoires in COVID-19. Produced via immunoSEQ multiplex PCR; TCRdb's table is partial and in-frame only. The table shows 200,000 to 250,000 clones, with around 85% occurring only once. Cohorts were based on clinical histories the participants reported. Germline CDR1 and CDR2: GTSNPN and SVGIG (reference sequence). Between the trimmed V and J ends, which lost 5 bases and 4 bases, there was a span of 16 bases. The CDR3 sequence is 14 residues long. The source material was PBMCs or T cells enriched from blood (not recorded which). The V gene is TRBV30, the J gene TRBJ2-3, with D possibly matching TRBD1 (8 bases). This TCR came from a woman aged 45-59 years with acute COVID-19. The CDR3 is CAWGGTGGADTQYF. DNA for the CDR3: TGTGCCTGGGGGGGCACAGGGGGGGCAGATACGCAGTATTTT.